A selection of T cell receptor beta chains follows, all from one sample in a study of T cell changes during pregnancy in multiple sclerosis. Here immunoSEQ multiplex PCR was the method, and the copy in TCRdb shows in-frame clones only, minus some. The sample shows 35,000 to 40,000 clones, 88% of them seen only once. This material consisted of CD8+ T cells from peripheral blood mononuclear cells, taken in the third trimester of pregnancy. The receptors here all came from a female donor with multiple sclerosis, enrolled in a pregnancy study. CDR3s leave out the opening cysteine and the closing phenylalanine or tryptophan. Each record gives: V gene, J gene, CDR3 length, clone size, CDR3 protein. Clone size is not always given. Where it is, it says once, few, many or a class for expanded clones.

TRBV30,TRBJ2-1,13,-,AQIPEGHAYNEQF
TRBV7-3,TRBJ2-3,12,-,ASSGTGGADTQY
TRBV10-2,TRBJ1-2,10,-,ASSGQARGYT
TRBV9,TRBJ1-2,15,-,ASSVGDSPFGNYGYT
TRBV9,TRBJ1-2,13,-,VSSDGDSPNYGYT
TRBV2,TRBJ2-4,14,-,ASSPSGALAKNIQY
TRBV15,TRBJ2-7,16,-,ATSRGPIPSGGTYEQY
TRBV13,TRBJ1-2,11,few,ASSSAGGDGYT
TRBV30,TRBJ1-4,12,-,AWGTGAGDEKLF
TRBV19,TRBJ1-2,13,-,ASSLRTGMGYGYT
TRBV19,TRBJ1-1,14,-,ASSIREAIPYTEAF